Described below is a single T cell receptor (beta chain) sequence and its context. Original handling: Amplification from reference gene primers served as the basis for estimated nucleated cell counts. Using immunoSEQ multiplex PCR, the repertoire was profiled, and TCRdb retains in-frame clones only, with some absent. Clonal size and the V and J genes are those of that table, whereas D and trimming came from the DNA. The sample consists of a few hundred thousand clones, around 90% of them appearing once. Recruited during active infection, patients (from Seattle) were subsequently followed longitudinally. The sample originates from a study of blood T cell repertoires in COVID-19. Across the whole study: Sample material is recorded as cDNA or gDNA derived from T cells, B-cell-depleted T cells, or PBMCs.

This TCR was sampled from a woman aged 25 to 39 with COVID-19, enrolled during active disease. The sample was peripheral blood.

The CDR3 region is CASSPPGESYGYTF. As DNA, the CDR3 is TGTGCCAGCTCACCCCCAGGGGAGAGCTATGGCTACACCTTC. The chain links TRBV18 to TRBJ1-2; a weak D match, TRBD1 (6 bases). Trimming took off 3 bases at V and 4 bases at J, with 12 bases between the two ends. The CDR3 extends over 14 amino acids. Germline lookup yields CDR1 KGHSH and CDR2 LQKENI.